These 24 T cell receptor beta chains were sequenced from one sample in a study of PD-1 blockade in classical Hodgkin lymphoma. Only in-frame clones appear in the TCRdb table, and some are missing; sequencing was by immunoSEQ multiplex PCR. The sample carries 30,000 to 35,000 clones, 85% to 95% recorded once. Documented time point: newly diagnosed, previously untreated cHL patient sample. The sample was peripheral blood mononuclear cells (PBMCs). The origin of the receptors is a human donor with classical Hodgkin lymphoma.

V is TRBV18 and J is TRBJ1-1, with TRBD1 matching over 10 bases. Germline CDR1 KGHSH, CDR2 LQKENI. The CDR3 loop spans 14 amino acids. The V gene end was trimmed by 5 bases and the J gene end by 6 bases; junction bases not matched to a gene: 6. CDR3 sequence reads: CASSTGQGFSEAFF. CDR3 in DNA: TGTGCCAGCTCAACGGGACAGGGGTTTTCTGAAGCTTTCTTT.

This clone was detected a few times. The gene calls are TRBV6-1 and TRBJ2-7, with D possibly being TRBD1 (6 bases). Per germline, CDR1 MNHNS and CDR2 SASEGT. The CDR3 runs to 13 residues. V was cut by 11 bases and J by 5 bases, with 19 bases left in between. This chain's CDR3 is CAATGQGMNEQYF. CDR3 nucleotide sequence: TGTGCCGCCACAGGGCAGGGGATGAACGAGCAGTACTTC.

This rearrangement joins TRBV5-1 to TRBJ1-2, with D hard to call. CDR3 length: 15 amino acids. Per the germline V gene, CDR1 is SGHRS and CDR2 is YFSETQ. Trimming left V 4 bases short and J 5 bases short, with 18 bases between. CDR3 loop: CASSLSSPVGYGYTF. The CDR3 DNA is TGCGCCAGCAGCCTTTCCTCCCCCGTGGGGTATGGCTACACCTTC.

The sample holds one count of this clone. The chain carries TRBV5-5 and TRBJ1-3; D unresolved. Trimming removed 0 bases at V and 7 bases at J, with 5 bases between. CDR1 SGHKS and CDR2 YYEKEE come from the germline V gene (reference sequence). The CDR3 runs to 12 residues. The CDR3, as DNA: TGTGCCAGCAGCTTGGTTGGGAACACCATATATTTT. It codes for CASSLVGNTIYF.

In this sample, this clone turned up a few times. This chain joins TRBV5-1 and TRBJ2-3; no definite D call. V lost 1 base and J 1 base, leaving 7 bases between the germline ends. The CDR3 consists of 14 residues. Germline V gene lookup returns CDR1 SGHRS and CDR2 YFSETQ. The CDR3, as DNA: TGCGCCAGCAGCTTGTACAGTGGCACAGATACGCAGTATTTT. Residues: CASSLYSGTDTQYF.

The V gene is TRBV5-1, the J gene TRBJ2-1; no clear D. The CDR3 spans 14 residues. Germline V gene data show CDR1 as SGHRS and CDR2 as YFSETQ. V was pared by 2 bases and J by 7 bases, with 13 bases between. CDR3: CASSLDNVRNEQFF. The CDR3 nucleotides read TGCGCCAGCAGCTTAGATAATGTAAGAAATGAGCAGTTCTTC. The full variable domain, with the rest looked up from reference TRBV5-1 and TRBJ2-1, is KAGVTQTPRYLIKTRGQQVTLSCSPISGHRSVSWYQQTPGQGLQFLFEYFSETQRNKGNFPGRFSGRQFSNSRSEMNVSTLELGDSALYLCASSLDNVRNEQFFGPGTRLTVL.

The chain links TRBV6-5 to TRBJ1-5, with D unclear. The germline gives CDR1 MNHEY, CDR2 SVGAGI. Trimming stripped 10 bases from V and 2 bases from J, with 15 bases between. This CDR3 is 14 amino acids long. CDR3 nucleotides: TGTGCCACCGGCTGGCCGCGGGGCAATCAGCCCCAGCATTTT. This codes for CATGWPRGNQPQHF.

The chain couples TRBV5-1 to TRBJ1-5, with 12 nucleotides matching TRBD1. Looked up from germline, CDR1 is SGHRS and CDR2 is YFSETQ. The J segment lost 3 bases and the V segment lost 4 bases, leaving 5 bases of the junction unmatched. The CDR3 loop spans 16 amino acids. CDR3 protein: CASSPGQGAFNQPQHF. In nucleotides, the CDR3 is TGCGCCAGCAGCCCGGGACAGGGGGCTTTCAATCAGCCCCAGCATTTT.

V is TRBV15 and J is TRBJ2-3, with a tentative D call TRBD2 (6 bases). V lost 1 base and J lost 2, with 10 bases in between. The CDR3 is made up of 15 amino acids. Germline CDR1 and CDR2: LNHNV and YYDKDF (reference sequence). The CDR3: CATSRGTITTDTQYF. In DNA, the CDR3 is TGTGCCACCAGCAGAGGGACTATCACCACAGATACGCAGTATTTT. Filled out from reference TRBV15 and TRBJ2-3, the complete variable domain reads DAMVIQNPRYQVTQFGKPVTLSCSQTLNHNVMYWYQQKSSQAPKLLFHYYDKDFNNEADTPDNFQSRRPNTSFCFLDIRSPGLGDTAMYLCATSRGTITTDTQYFGPGTRLTVL.

V gene TRBV2 combines with J gene TRBJ2-2; D remains ambiguous. V gave up 3 bases and J gave up 0 bases, with 14 bases separating them. CDR3 length equals 17 residues. The germline CDR1 and CDR2 sequences are SNHLY and FYNNEI. The CDR3 DNA reads as TGTGCCAGCAGTGATATCCAAGGCGGAGCGAACACCGGGGAGCTGTTTTTT. Residues: CASSDIQGGANTGELFF.

This clone showed up just a few times. The chain has TRBV4-3 and TRBJ1-2, with D unclear. V gave up 1 base and J gave up 2 bases, with 20 bases separating them. CDR3 length equals 18 residues. Germline V gives CDR1 LGHNA, CDR2 YSLEER. As DNA, the CDR3 is TGCGCCAGCAGCCAAGGTTCGGGCGGGTTTCGTGCAAACTATGGCTACACCTTC. It encodes CASSQGSGGFRANYGYTF.

The chain is built from TRBV7-9 and TRBJ2-1, with D uncertain. The germline V gene encodes CDR1 SEHNR and CDR2 FQNEAQ (reference sequence). The CDR3 length is 11 residues. Trimming shortened V by 1 base and J by 9 bases, and 4 bases separated the two germline ends. CDR3 in DNA: TGTGCCAGCAGCTTAGTGGGTGAGCAGTTCTTC. Translating it yields CASSLVGEQFF.

The gene calls are TRBV5-6 and TRBJ2-7; D is ambiguous. The CDR3 is made up of 14 amino acids. CDR1 and CDR2 from the germline V gene are SGHDT and YYEEEE. V was pared by 6 bases and J by 5 bases, with 18 bases between. This CDR3 reads CASKSELVHHEQYF. CDR3 coding DNA: TGTGCCAGCAAAAGTGAATTAGTACATCACGAGCAGTACTTC. Full variable domain (outside the CDR3, taken from reference TRBV5-6 and TRBJ2-7): DAGVTQSPTHLIKTRGQQVTLRCSPKSGHDTVSWYQQALGQGPQFIFQYYEEEERQRGNFPDRFSGHQFPNYSSELNVNALLLGDSALYLCASKSELVHHEQYFGPGTRLTVT.

The CDR3 here is CAWSVRNEKLFF. CDR3 coding DNA: TGTGCCTGGAGTGTAAGAAATGAAAAACTGTTTTTT. V gene TRBV30 combines with J gene TRBJ1-4; no reliable D call. Germline V gene data show CDR1 as GTSNPN and CDR2 as SVGIG (reference sequence). Trimming stripped 0 bases from V and 5 bases from J, with 4 bases between. CDR3 size: 12 residues.

The chain uses TRBV11-2 and TRBJ2-7; D might be TRBD1 or TRBD2, each matching 5 bases. Trimming stripped 1 base from V and 7 bases from J, with 14 bases between. CDR3 size: 14 residues. Germline values: CDR1 SGHAT, CDR2 FQNNGV. CDR3 sequence: CASSLGTGTGEQYF. The CDR3 DNA is TGTGCCAGCAGCTTAGGAACAGGCACGGGGGAGCAGTACTTC.

V usage is TRBV5-4 and J usage is TRBJ2-7, with 9 positions matching TRBD1. Germline V gene data show CDR1 as SGHNT and CDR2 as YYREEE (reference sequence). The length of the CDR3 is 15 residues. The junction had 11 bases not matched to a gene; V was cut back by 5 bases and J by 5 bases. The CDR3 loop is CASSKGGTGSNEQYF. CDR3 DNA sequence: TGTGCCAGCAGTAAGGGCGGGACAGGGTCTAACGAGCAGTACTTC. Full variable domain (remainder filled in from reference TRBV5-4 and TRBJ2-7): ETGVTQSPTHLIKTRGQQVTLRCSSQSGHNTVSWYQQALGQGPQFIFQYYREEENGRGNFPPRFSGLQFPNYSSELNVNALELDDSALYLCASSKGGTGSNEQYFGPGTRLTVT.

The rearrangement joins TRBV4-2 to TRBJ2-2; weak D call: TRBD2 (7 bases). CDR3 size: 18 residues. The germline CDR1 and CDR2 sequences are LGHNA and YNFKEQ. V dropped 0 bases and J dropped 4 bases, with 18 bases sitting between them. The CDR3 loop is CASSQDLGGRPSTGELFF. DNA of the CDR3: TGTGCCAGCAGCCAAGATCTCGGGGGGCGTCCTTCCACCGGGGAGCTGTTTTTT.

The chain couples TRBV19 to TRBJ2-1, with 8 bases matching TRBD2. V shed 2 bases, J shed 7 bases, and the junction held 13 bases outside the gene matches. Germline V gene lookup returns CDR1 LNHDA and CDR2 SQIVND (reference sequence). This CDR3 contains 17 residues. In nucleotides, the CDR3 is TGTGCCAGTAGTATAAGTGAGGCGCTAGCGGGTGATAATGAGCAGTTCTTC. This translates into CASSISEALAGDNEQFF.

The CDR3 is CASSTNPGTLEQYF. In DNA form, the CDR3 reads TGTGCCAGCAGTACCAACCCCGGGACTCTCGAGCAGTACTTC. The chain employs TRBV28 and TRBJ2-7; D is perhaps TRBD2 (6 bases). Deletions cut 5 bases from V and 6 bases from J, with 17 bases between. The CDR3 consists of 14 residues. Looked up from germline, CDR1 is MDHEN and CDR2 is SYDVKM.

This chain links TRBV6-5 with TRBJ1-2; weak D call: TRBD1 (6 bases). V was cut by 6 bases and J by 4 bases, with 15 bases left in between. This CDR3 region has 14 residues. CDR1 MNHEY and CDR2 SVGAGI come from the germline V gene. The CDR3 sequence is CASSGGGRPYGYTF. Here the CDR3 DNA reads TGTGCCAGCAGCGGGGGGGGGCGCCCCTATGGCTACACCTTC.

The chain links TRBV2 to TRBJ2-3, with TRBD2 identical over 8 bases. Unmatched junction bases numbered 10, after V lost 5 bases and J lost 0 bases. This CDR3 contains 17 residues. Germline V gene data show CDR1 as SNHLY and CDR2 as FYNNEI. Here the CDR3 DNA reads TGTGCCAGCAGTCCGAGGGGACTAGGCGAGAGCACAGATACGCAGTATTTT. The encoded protein is CASSPRGLGESTDTQYF.

The CDR3 spells CASSIGPRFIQYF. CDR3 nucleotides: TGTGCCAGTAGTATAGGTCCCCGGTTCATTCAGTACTTC. This sequence joins TRBV19 and TRBJ2-4; D unresolved. The ends were cut back, 1 base at V and 9 bases at J, with 10 bases in the middle. The CDR3 has 13 residues. Germline assignment: CDR1 LNHDA and CDR2 SQIVND (reference sequence).

V and J are TRBV5-1 and TRBJ2-7, with 10 bases aligning to TRBD1. Germline V CDR1 and CDR2: SGHRS, YFSETQ. This CDR3 comprises 14 residues. Trimming removed 4 bases from V and 2 bases from J; junction bases left unmatched: 3. As DNA, the CDR3 is TGCGCCAGCAGCCCAGACAGGGGGCCCTACGAGCAGTACTTC. This codes for CASSPDRGPYEQYF. Drawing the rest from reference TRBV5-1 and TRBJ2-7, the complete variable domain is KAGVTQTPRYLIKTRGQQVTLSCSPISGHRSVSWYQQTPGQGLQFLFEYFSETQRNKGNFPGRFSGRQFSNSRSEMNVSTLELGDSALYLCASSPDRGPYEQYFGPGTRLTVT.

The rearrangement uses TRBV9 and TRBJ1-3; a possible D gene is TRBD1 (6 bases). The CDR3 contains 16 residues. Deletions cut 2 bases from V and 2 bases from J, with 14 bases between. In germline, CDR1 is SGDLS, CDR2 YYNGEE. The CDR3 DNA is TGTGCCAGCAGCGTCGGACAGTACGACGCTGGAAACACCATATATTTT. This encodes CASSVGQYDAGNTIYF.